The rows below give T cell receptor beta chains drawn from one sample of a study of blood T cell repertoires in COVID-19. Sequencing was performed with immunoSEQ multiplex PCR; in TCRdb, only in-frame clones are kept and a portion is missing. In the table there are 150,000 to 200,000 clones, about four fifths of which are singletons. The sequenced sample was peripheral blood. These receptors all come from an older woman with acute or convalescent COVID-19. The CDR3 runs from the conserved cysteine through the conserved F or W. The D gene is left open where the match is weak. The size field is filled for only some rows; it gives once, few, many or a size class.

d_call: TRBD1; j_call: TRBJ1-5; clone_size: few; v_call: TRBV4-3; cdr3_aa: CASSQARTGRQPQHF; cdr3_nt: TGCGCCAGCAGCCAAGCCCGGACAGGGCGGCAGCCCCAGCATTTT
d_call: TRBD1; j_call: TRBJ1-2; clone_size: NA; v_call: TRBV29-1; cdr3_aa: CSVNRDRGVHGYTF; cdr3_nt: TGCAGCGTCAACCGGGACAGGGGAGTACATGGCTACACCTTC
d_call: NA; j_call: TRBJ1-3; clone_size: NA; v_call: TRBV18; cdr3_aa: CASSPQGGSSGNTIYF; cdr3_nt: TGTGCCAGCTCACCACAAGGGGGAAGCTCTGGAAACACCATATATTTT
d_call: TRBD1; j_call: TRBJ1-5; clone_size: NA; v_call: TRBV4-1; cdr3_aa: CASRERTGKFNQPQHF; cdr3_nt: TGCGCCAGCAGGGAAAGGACAGGTAAATTCAATCAGCCCCAGCATTTT
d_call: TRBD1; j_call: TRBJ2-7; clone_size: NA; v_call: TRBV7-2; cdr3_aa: CASSQATGSSYEQYF; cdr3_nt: TGTGCCAGCAGCCAGGCGACAGGGAGCTCCTACGAGCAGTACTTC
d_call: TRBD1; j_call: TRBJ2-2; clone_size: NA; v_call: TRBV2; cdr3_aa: CASGGQGNTGELFF; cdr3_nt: TGTGCCAGCGGAGGACAGGGTAACACCGGGGAGCTGTTTTTT
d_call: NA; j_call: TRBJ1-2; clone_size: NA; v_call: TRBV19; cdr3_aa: CASSFLLGQASHGYTF; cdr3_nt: TGTGCCAGTAGTTTTCTACTCGGACAAGCCTCTCATGGCTACACCTTC
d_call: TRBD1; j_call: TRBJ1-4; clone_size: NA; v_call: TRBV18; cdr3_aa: CASSPTWTGASTNEKLFF; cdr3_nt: TGTGCCAGCTCACCGACTTGGACAGGGGCATCAACTAATGAAAAACTGTTTTTT
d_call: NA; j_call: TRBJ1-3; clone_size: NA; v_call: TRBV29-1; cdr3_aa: CSVEIVSGNTIYF; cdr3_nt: TGCAGCGTTGAAATTGTCAGTGGAAACACCATATATTTT
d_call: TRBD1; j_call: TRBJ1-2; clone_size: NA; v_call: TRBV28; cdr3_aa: CASSLQGVRGYTF; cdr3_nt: TGTGCCAGCAGCTTGCAGGGGGTCCGGGGCTACACCTTC
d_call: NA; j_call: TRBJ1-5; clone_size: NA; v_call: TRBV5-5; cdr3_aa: CASSLDGTPYSSNQPQHF; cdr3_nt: TGTGCCAGCAGCCTTGATGGGACACCTTATAGCAGCAATCAGCCCCAGCATTTT
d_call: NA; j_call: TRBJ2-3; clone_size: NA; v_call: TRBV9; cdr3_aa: CASSVSGLDTQYF; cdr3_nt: TGTGCCAGCAGCGTATCGGGATTGGATACGCAGTATTTT
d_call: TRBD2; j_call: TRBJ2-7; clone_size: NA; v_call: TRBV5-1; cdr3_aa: CASSLGGGSYEQYF; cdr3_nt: TGCGCCAGCAGCTTGGGCGGGGGCTCCTACGAGCAGTACTTC
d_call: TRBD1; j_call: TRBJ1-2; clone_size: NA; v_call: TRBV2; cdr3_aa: CASSEAVDRGLGGYTF; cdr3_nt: TGTGCCAGCAGTGAAGCCGTGGACAGGGGGTTGGGAGGCTACACCTTC
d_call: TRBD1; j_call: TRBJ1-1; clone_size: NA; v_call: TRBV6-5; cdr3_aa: CASSRQGAGAFF; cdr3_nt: TGTGCCAGCAGTCGACAGGGGGCGGGAGCTTTCTTT
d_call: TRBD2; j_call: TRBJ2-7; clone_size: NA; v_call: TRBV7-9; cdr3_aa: CASSSNRGVTYEQYF; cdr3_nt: TGTGCCAGCAGCTCGAATCGGGGGGTAACCTACGAGCAGTACTTC
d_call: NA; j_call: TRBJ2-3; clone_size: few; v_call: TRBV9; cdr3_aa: CASSVLGHLSTDTQYF; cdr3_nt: TGTGCCAGCAGCGTCTTGGGACACCTTAGCACAGATACGCAGTATTTT
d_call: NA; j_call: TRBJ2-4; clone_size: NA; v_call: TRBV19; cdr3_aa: CASSRAGDENIQYF; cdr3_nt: TGTGCCAGTAGTCGCGCAGGCGACGAAAACATTCAGTACTTC
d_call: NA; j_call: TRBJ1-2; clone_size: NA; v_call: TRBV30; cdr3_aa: CAWNNGGYGYTF; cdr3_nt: TGTGCCTGGAACAACGGGGGTTATGGCTACACCTTC
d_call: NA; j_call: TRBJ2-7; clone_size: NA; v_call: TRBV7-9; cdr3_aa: CASSLGVRVESEQYF; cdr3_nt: TGTGCCAGCAGCTTAGGTGTCAGGGTGGAATCCGAGCAGTACTTC
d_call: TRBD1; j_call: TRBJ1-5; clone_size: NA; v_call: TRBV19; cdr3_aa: CASSIGYGAGGDQPQHF; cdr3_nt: TGTGCCAGTAGTATTGGGTATGGGGCAGGGGGCGACCAGCCCCAGCATTTT
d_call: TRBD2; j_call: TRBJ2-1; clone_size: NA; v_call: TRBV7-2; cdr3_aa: CASSTGLAGGVSEQFF; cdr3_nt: TGTGCCAGCAGCACGGGACTAGCGGGGGGGGTGTCTGAGCAGTTCTTC
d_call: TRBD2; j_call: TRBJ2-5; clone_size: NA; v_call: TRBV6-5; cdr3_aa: CASKRPSGETQYF; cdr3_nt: TGTGCCAGCAAGCGGCCTAGCGGGGAGACCCAGTACTTC
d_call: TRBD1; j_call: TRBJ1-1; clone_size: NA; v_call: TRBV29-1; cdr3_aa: CSVGQLNTEAFF; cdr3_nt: TGCAGCGTGGGACAGCTGAACACTGAAGCTTTCTTT
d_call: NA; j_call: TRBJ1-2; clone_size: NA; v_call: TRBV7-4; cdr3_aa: CASSFSPPWQGGIRGYTF; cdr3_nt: TGTGCCAGCAGCTTTTCCCCACCATGGCAGGGCGGGATCCGTGGCTACACCTTC
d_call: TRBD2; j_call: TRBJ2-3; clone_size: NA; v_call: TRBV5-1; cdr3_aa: CASSLALAGASPPLDTQYF; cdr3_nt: TGCGCCAGCAGCTTGGCTCTAGCGGGAGCCTCGCCTCCCCTTGATACGCAGTATTTT
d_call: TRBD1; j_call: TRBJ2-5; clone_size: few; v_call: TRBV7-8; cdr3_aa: CASSRDRAETQYF; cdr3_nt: TGTGCCAGCAGCCGGGACAGGGCGGAGACCCAGTACTTC
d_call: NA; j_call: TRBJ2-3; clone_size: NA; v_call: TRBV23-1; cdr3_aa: CASSQSVSLSPSRRGTDTQYF; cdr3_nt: TGCGCCAGCAGTCAATCGGTCAGTCTCTCTCCTAGTCGGCGCGGCACAGATACGCAGTATTTT
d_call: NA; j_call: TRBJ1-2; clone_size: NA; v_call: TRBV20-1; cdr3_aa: CSASSPNDPREGGYTF; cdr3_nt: TGCAGTGCTAGTTCCCCGAATGATCCCAGGGAGGGTGGCTACACCTTC
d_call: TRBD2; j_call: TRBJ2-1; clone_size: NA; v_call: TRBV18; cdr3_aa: CASSPTSGSQRLIGQFF; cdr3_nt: TGTGCCAGCTCACCGACTAGCGGGAGTCAGCGGTTAATCGGGCAGTTCTTC
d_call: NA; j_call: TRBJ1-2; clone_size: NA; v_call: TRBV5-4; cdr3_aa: CASSPPGYLPNYGYTF; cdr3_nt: TGTGCCAGCAGTCCCCCAGGGTATCTACCTAACTATGGCTACACCTTC
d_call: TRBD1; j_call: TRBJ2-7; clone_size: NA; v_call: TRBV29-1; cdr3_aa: CSVWDRGPNEQYF; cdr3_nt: TGCAGCGTTTGGGACAGGGGACCTAACGAGCAGTACTTC
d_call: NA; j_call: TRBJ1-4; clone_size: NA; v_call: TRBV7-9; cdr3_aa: CASSLAAGRGEKLFF; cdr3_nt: TGTGCCAGCAGCTTAGCGGCAGGGAGGGGCGAAAAACTGTTTTTT
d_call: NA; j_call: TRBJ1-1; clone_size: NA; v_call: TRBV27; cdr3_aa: CASSLSRNTEAFF; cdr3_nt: TGTGCCAGCAGTTTATCCCGGAACACTGAAGCTTTCTTT
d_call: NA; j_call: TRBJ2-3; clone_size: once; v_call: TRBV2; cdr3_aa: CASTSGFGDTQYF; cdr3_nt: TGTGCCAGCACGTCAGGATTTGGGGATACGCAGTATTTT
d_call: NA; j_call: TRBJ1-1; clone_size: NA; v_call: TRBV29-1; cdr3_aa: CSVEGRRQEAFF; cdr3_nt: TGCAGCGTTGAGGGCAGGAGGCAGGAAGCTTTCTTT